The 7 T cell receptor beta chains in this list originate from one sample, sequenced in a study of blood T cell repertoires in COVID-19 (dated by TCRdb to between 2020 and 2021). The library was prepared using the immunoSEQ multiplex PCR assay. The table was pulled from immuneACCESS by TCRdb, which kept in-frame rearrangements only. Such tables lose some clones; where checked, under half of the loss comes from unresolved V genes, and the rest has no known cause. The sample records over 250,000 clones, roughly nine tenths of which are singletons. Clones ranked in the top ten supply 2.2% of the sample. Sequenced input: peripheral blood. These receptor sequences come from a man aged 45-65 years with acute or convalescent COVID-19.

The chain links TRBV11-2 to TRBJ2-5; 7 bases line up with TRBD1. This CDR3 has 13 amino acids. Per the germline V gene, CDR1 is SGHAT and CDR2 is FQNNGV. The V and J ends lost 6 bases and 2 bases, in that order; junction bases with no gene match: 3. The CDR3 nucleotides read TGTGCCAGCAGGGGGACAGCTCAAGAGACCCAGTACTTC. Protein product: CASRGTAQETQYF.

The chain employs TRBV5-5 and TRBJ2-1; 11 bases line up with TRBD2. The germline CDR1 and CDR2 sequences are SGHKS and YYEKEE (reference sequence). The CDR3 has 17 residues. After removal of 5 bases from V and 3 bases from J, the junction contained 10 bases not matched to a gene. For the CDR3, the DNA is TGTGCCAGCAGGACAGGTGGCGGGACTAGCGGCTACAATGAGCAGTTCTTC. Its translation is CASRTGGGTSGYNEQFF.

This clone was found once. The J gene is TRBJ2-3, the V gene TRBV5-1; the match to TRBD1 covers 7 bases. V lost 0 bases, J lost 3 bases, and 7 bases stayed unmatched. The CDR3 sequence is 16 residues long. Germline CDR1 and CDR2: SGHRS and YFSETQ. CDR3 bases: TGCGCCAGCAGCTTGGGACAGGGTTTATTTACAGATACGCAGTATTTT. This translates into CASSLGQGLFTDTQYF.

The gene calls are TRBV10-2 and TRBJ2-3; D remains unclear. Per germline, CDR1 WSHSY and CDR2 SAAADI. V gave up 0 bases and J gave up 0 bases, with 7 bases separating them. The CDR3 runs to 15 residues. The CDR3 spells CASSESSLSTDTQYF. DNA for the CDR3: TGCGCCAGCAGTGAGTCGAGTCTAAGCACAGATACGCAGTATTTT.

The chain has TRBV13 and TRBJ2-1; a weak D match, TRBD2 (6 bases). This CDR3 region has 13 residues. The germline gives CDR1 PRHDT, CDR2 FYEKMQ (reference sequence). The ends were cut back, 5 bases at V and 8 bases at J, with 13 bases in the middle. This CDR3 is CASSLRGVDEQFF. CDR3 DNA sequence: TGTGCCAGCAGCCTGCGGGGTGTGGATGAGCAGTTCTTC.

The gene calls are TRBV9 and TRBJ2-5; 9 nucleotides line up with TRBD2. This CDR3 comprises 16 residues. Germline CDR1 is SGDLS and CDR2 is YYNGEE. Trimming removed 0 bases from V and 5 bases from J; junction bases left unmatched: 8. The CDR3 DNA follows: TGTGCCAGCAGCGTAGCGCGGGGGGGGCCGGAGGAGACCCAGTACTTC. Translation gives CASSVARGGPEETQYF.

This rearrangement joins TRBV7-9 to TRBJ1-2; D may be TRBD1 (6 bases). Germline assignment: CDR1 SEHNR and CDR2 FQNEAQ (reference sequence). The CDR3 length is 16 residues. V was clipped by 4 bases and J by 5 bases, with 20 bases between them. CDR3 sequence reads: CASSSTAGVGFYGYTF. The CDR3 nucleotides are TGTGCCAGCAGCTCGACCGCAGGGGTCGGATTTTATGGCTACACCTTC.